These 5 T cell receptor beta chains originate from one sample sequenced in a study of response to subunit inactivated influenza vaccine. One entry per CDR3 protein results from TCRdb running MiXCR on the RT-PCR reads. This sample has 500,000 to 550,000 distinct CDR3 sequences, with roughly 7.9% found just once. The specimen was PBMCs from blood, collected around 25 months after vaccination. The receptor set was obtained from a man aged 45 to 70 who received an inactivated influenza vaccine.

This clonotype has only a few counts. The chain carries TRBV28 and TRBJ2-4; 7 nucleotides agree with TRBD2. This CDR3 has 15 amino acids. After removal of 0 bases from V and 4 bases from J, the junction contained 3 bases not matched to a gene. Germline CDR1 and CDR2: MDHEN and SYDVKM. The CDR3 loop reads CASSLWWGGKNIQYF. For the CDR3, the DNA is TGTGCCAGCAGTTTATGGTGGGGGGGTAAAAACATTCAGTACTTC.

At least ten counts were recorded for this clonotype. V is TRBV7-2 and J is TRBJ2-1; D is possibly TRBD1 or TRBD2 (5 bases each). The V end lost 1 base, the J end lost 10 bases, and 14 bases lay between the germline ends. The CDR3 has 14 amino acids. Germline CDR1 SGHTA, CDR2 FQGNSA. In nucleotides, the CDR3 is TGTGCCAGCAGCTTAGGGGGCGGGTGGGGCGAGCAGTTCTTC. As protein: CASSLGGGWGEQFF.

This clonotype was detected ten times or more. The rearrangement links TRBV7-2 to TRBJ2-2; D perhaps matches TRBD2 (7 bases). Germline CDR1 SGHTA, CDR2 FQGNSA. The CDR3 covers 13 residues. V was pared by 5 bases and J by 6 bases, with 10 bases between. The CDR3 bases are TGTGCCAGCAGCCGAGGGGGGGCCGGGGAGCTGTTTTTT. It is translated as CASSRGGAGELFF.

This clonotype occurred many times. The V call is TRBV9, the J call TRBJ1-2; tentatively, D is TRBD1 (6 bases). Germline V gene data show CDR1 as SGDLS and CDR2 as YYNGEE. This CDR3 is 20 amino acids long. V gave up 0 bases and J gave up 0 bases, with 24 bases separating them. For the CDR3, the DNA is TGTGCCAGCAGCGTAGACGACGCGAGTTTGAGGACAGCCTCTAACTATGGCTACACCTTC. It specifies CASSVDDASLRTASNYGYTF. The whole variable domain, remainder taken from reference TRBV9 and TRBJ1-2, is DSGVTQTPKHLITATGQRVTLRCSPRSGDLSVYWYQQSLDQGLQFLIQYYNGEERAKGNILERFSAQQFPDLHSELNLSSLELGDSALYFCASSVDDASLRTASNYGYTFGSGTRLTVV.

The sample holds a few counts of this clonotype. The V and J genes are TRBV19 and TRBJ1-6; 8 bases fit TRBD1. The germline gives CDR1 LNHDA, CDR2 SQIVND (reference sequence). This CDR3 spans 16 amino acids. Trimming at V came to 6 bases and at J to 10 bases, leaving 14 bases not matched to a gene. CDR3 sequence: CASRPGGDRGSSPLHF. Written as DNA, the CDR3 is TGTGCCAGTAGACCTGGGGGTGACAGGGGAAGCTCACCCCTCCACTTT.